This T cell receptor beta chain was observed in a study of cytomegalovirus exposure and HLA in healthy donors. The study ran its PCR with 60 Vbeta and 13 Jbeta primers. Sequenced by immunoSEQ multiplex PCR; TCRdb stores in-frame clones only, minus some. The sample contains 200,000 or so clones, over 65% of which appear only once. The sample consisted of PBMCs. This sequence was found in a boy aged 2 to 10 in good health and CMV-seronegative.

The CDR3 sequence is CASSLEQYTEAFF. CDR3 nucleotide sequence: TGTGCCAGCAGCTTAGAACAGTACACTGAAGCTTTCTTT. J is TRBJ1-1 and V is TRBV11-3; unclear D gene. Trimming removed 0 bases at V and 3 bases at J, with 5 bases between. This CDR3 has 13 residues. CDR1 and CDR2 from the germline V gene are SGHNT and YENEEA.